Below, one TCR beta chain is given with its context. Clones were read by immunoSEQ multiplex PCR, and TCRdb kept only the in-frame ones, dropping some. The sample contains some 100,000 clones, roughly 86% of which appear only once. These data belong to a study of blood T cell repertoires in COVID-19. Study-level information: Acute and convalescent COVID-19 specimens originated in the United States, Italy and Spain. In each case, the material was cDNA or gDNA derived from T cells, B-cell-depleted T cells, or PBMCs.

Germline lookup yields CDR1 MNHNS and CDR2 SASEGT. The trim removed 1 base at V and 7 bases at J, leaving 7 bases unmatched. The CDR3 length is 15 residues. Material: peripheral blood. The clonotype comes from a man aged 50 or older with acute or convalescent COVID-19. The chain carries TRBV6-1 and TRBJ1-5, with 7 bases matching TRBD1. CDR3 protein: CASSEGKGARQPQHF. The DNA for the CDR3 is TGTGCCAGCAGTGAAGGGAAGGGGGCGCGGCAGCCCCAGCATTTT.